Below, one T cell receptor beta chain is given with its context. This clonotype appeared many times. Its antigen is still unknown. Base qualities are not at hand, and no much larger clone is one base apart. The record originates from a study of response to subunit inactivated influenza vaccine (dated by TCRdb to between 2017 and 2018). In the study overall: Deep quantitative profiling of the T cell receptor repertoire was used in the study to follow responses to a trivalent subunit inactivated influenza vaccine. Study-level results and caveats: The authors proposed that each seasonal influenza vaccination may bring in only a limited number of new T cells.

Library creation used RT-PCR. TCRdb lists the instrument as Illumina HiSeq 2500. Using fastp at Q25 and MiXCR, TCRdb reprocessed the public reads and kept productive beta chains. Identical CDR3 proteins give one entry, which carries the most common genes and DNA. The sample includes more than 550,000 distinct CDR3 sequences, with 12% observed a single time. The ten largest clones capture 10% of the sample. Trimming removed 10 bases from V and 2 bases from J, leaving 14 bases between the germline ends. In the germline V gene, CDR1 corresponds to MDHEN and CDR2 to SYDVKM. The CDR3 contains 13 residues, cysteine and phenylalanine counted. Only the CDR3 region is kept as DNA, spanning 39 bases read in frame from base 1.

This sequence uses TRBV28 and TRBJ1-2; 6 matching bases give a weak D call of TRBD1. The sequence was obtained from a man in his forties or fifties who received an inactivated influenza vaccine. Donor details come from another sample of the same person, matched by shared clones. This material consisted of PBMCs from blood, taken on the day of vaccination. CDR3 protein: CATRTDLNYGYTF. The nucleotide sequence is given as TGTGCCACTCGGACAGACCTGAACTATGGCTACACCTTC.